This TCR beta chain was captured in a study of T cell changes during pregnancy in multiple sclerosis (dated 2019 in TCRdb). In the study overall: The study examined how the T cell repertoire changed over the course of pregnancy in women with multiple sclerosis.

Counted from cysteine to phenylalanine, this CDR3 has 11 amino acids. Only CDR3 DNA remains: 33 bases, in frame from the first base. Between the V and J ends, shortened by 6 bases and 11 bases respectively, the junction contains 11 bases. CDR1 and CDR2 are drawn from the germline V gene (reference sequence): SEHNR, FQNEAQ. A word on this clone: This receptor's antigen is unknown. Per-nucleotide qualities are absent, and no much larger clonotype sits a single base away.

The protocol used for the library was the immunoSEQ multiplex PCR assay. Here the immuneACCESS table is served through TCRdb, limited to in-frame sequences with V and J called. Missing clones are a known gap in these copies; in checked studies unresolved V genes cover under half, and the rest lacks a known reason. Recorded for this sample are about 52,000 clones; around 92% of them occurred a single time. The ten largest clones capture roughly 0.81% of the sample. Sample: CD4+ T cells from peripheral blood mononuclear cells, taken in the third trimester of pregnancy. Here the chain combines TRBV7-9 and TRBJ2-1, with the D gene not confidently named. The clonotype was recovered from a female donor with multiple sclerosis, enrolled in a pregnancy study. The DNA sequence reads TGTGCCAGCAGTTGGGCCGGCCAGCAGTTCTTC. Its coded protein is CASSWAGQQFF.